Presented here are 32 T cell receptor beta chains from one specimen sequenced in a study of CD8 T cells in Susac syndrome. Random hexamers were used to reverse transcribe an amount of about 0.5 to 1 ug RNA. TCRdb passed the immunoSEQ multiplex PCR reads through MiXCR, listing each CDR3 protein once. The data contain under 150,000 distinct CDR3 sequences, around 75% of them singletons. Material for sequencing was CD8+ T cells from PBMCs. Receptor source: a human donor with multiple sclerosis.

The CDR3 sequence: CASSTGAGANYGYTF. CDR3 in DNA: TGTGCCAGCTCCACAGGCGCAGGAGCTAACTATGGCTACACCTTC. The chain joins TRBV19 to TRBJ1-2; possible D gene TRBD1, 5 bases. V lost 9 bases, J lost 0 bases, and 17 bases lay in between. This CDR3 has 15 amino acids. Germline CDR1 LNHDA, CDR2 SQIVND (reference sequence).

The genes are TRBV9 and TRBJ2-3; the match to TRBD2 covers 12 bases. V lost 0 bases and J lost 0; bases outside the gene matches: 8. Germline CDR1 and CDR2: SGDLS and YYNGEE. This CDR3 has 19 amino acids. The CDR3 DNA sequence: TGTGCCAGCAGCGTAGGTCTAGCGGGAGGGCATTACAGCACAGATACGCAGTATTTT. As protein: CASSVGLAGGHYSTDTQYF.

The chain combines TRBV6-1 with TRBJ2-3; perhaps D is TRBD1 or TRBD2 (5 bases each). Looked up from germline, CDR1 is MNHNS and CDR2 is SASEGT. V was cut by 5 bases and J by 4 bases, with 16 bases left in between. The CDR3 extends over 15 amino acids. Written as DNA, the CDR3 is TGTGCCAGCAGTAGGGACGGAGGATTCGCAGATACGCAGTATTTT. Protein product: CASSRDGGFADTQYF.

The V gene is TRBV12-3 or TRBV12-4, the J gene TRBJ2-3; weak D call: TRBD1 (6 bases). Trimming took off 3 bases at V and 2 bases at J, with 18 bases between the two ends. CDR3 length: 17 amino acids. The CDR3 bases are TGTGCCAGCAGTTTCTTTTTAAGGGGGTGGCTCACAGATACGCAGTATTTT. The encoded protein is CASSFFLRGWLTDTQYF.

This sequence joins TRBV6-5 and TRBJ2-7, with 7 bases fitting TRBD1. This CDR3 contains 15 residues. Trimming removed 4 bases from V and 3 bases from J; junction bases left unmatched: 9. Germline V lookup: CDR1 MNHEY, CDR2 SVGAGI. The CDR3 sequence is CASSFQPYRGYEQYF. In DNA form, the CDR3 reads TGTGCCAGCAGTTTTCAACCCTACAGGGGCTACGAGCAGTACTTC.

The CDR3 is CASKRLAGGQETQYF. CDR3 sequence (DNA): TGTGCCAGCAAAAGGCTAGCGGGAGGCCAAGAGACCCAGTACTTC. The chain employs TRBV3-1 and TRBJ2-5; 11 bases are shared with TRBD2. Germline V lookup: CDR1 LGHDT, CDR2 YNNKEL (reference sequence). The CDR3 has 15 amino acids. After removal of 7 bases from V and 1 base from J, the junction contained 5 bases not matched to a gene.

The V and J genes are TRBV6-5 and TRBJ2-6, with D possibly TRBD2 on 6 matching bases. CDR3 size: 14 residues. The V end was cut by 2 bases, the J end by 4 bases, with 6 bases between. Germline CDR1 reads MNHEY; CDR2 reads SVGAGI. CDR3 loop: CASSYGGGANVLTF. CDR3 nucleotide sequence: TGTGCCAGCAGTTACGGAGGGGGGGCCAACGTCCTGACTTTC.

The chain joins TRBV19 to TRBJ1-1; TRBD1 matches 7 bases. J lost 4 bases, V lost 5 bases, and 7 bases had no gene match. CDR1 and CDR2 (germline): LNHDA, SQIVND (reference sequence). There are 14 residues in the CDR3. The CDR3 nucleotides are TGTGCCAGTAGTGAACAGGGGCAGGTCACTGAAGCTTTCTTT. Translated, it gives CASSEQGQVTEAFF.

The V and J genes are TRBV6-5 and TRBJ1-6; tentatively, D is TRBD1 (6 bases). CDR1 and CDR2 (germline): MNHEY, SVGAGI. There are 16 residues in the CDR3. Trimming took off 2 bases at V and 10 bases at J, with 18 bases between the two ends. The DNA of the CDR3 is TGTGCCAGCAGTTACCTCACAGGGAAGGATGGATCACCCCTCCACTTT. Protein sequence: CASSYLTGKDGSPLHF.

V gene TRBV4-3 combines with J gene TRBJ2-3; TRBD2 matches 9 bases. The junction had 10 bases not matched to a gene; V was cut back by 0 bases and J by 0 bases. Germline CDR1 reads LGHNA; CDR2 reads YSLEER. The CDR3 is made up of 19 amino acids. CDR3 in DNA: TGCGCCAGCAGCCAAGAGGGGGCTAGCGGGACTTCTAGCACAGATACGCAGTATTTT. It encodes CASSQEGASGTSSTDTQYF.

This clonotype was seen a single time. The rearrangement joins TRBV21-1 to TRBJ1-6. TRBV21-1 constitutes a pseudogene. The CDR3 consists of 15 residues. The CDR3 here is CASPRVRSYNSPLHF. Here the CDR3 DNA reads TGTGCCAGCCCCCGAGTCCGCTCCTATAATTCACCCCTCCACTTT.

This clonotype showed up just a few times. The gene calls are TRBV19 and TRBJ1-1; no clear D. There are 11 residues in the CDR3. Trimming removed 5 bases at V and 5 bases at J, with 6 bases between. Germline-derived CDR1 and CDR2 are LNHDA and SQIVND (reference sequence). The DNA of the CDR3 is TGTGCCAGTAGTGTTGGGACTGAAGCTTTCTTT. Amino acids: CASSVGTEAFF. The full variable domain, its missing parts supplied by reference TRBV19 and TRBJ1-1, is DGGITQSPKYLFRKEGQNVTLSCEQNLNHDAMYWYRQDPGQGLRLIYYSQIVNDFQKGDIAEGYSVSREKKESFPLTVTSAQKNPTAFYLCASSVGTEAFFGQGTRLTVV.

The chain couples TRBV12-3 or TRBV12-4 to TRBJ2-5, with 8 bases aligning to TRBD2. V shed 5 bases, J shed 0 bases, and the junction held 5 bases outside the gene matches. This CDR3 has 15 amino acids. The CDR3 sequence: CASSHSGLDQETQYF. The DNA of the CDR3 is TGTGCCAGCAGTCACTCGGGACTAGACCAAGAGACCCAGTACTTC.

This chain joins TRBV12-1 and TRBJ2-2; TRBD1 reflects the table's D call only, with no check against the DNA. TRBV12-1 is labeled a pseudogene. The CDR3 has 17 residues. Written as DNA, the CDR3 is TGTGCCAGCAGCATATCTCAGGGGACAGGGGGCACCGGGGAGCTGTTTTTT. Its protein product is CASSISQGTGGTGELFF.

The chain combines TRBV5-1 with TRBJ2-7, with 8 bases aligning to TRBD2. The V gene's germline CDR1 is SGHRS and CDR2 YFSETQ. CDR3 length: 13 amino acids. V shed 3 bases and J 5 bases; nucleotides not matched to a gene: 4. CDR3 coding DNA: TGCGCCAGCAGCTCGGGACTAGAAGACGAGCAGTACTTC. Protein product: CASSSGLEDEQYF.

This clonotype was picked up a small number of times. The chain links TRBV4-3 to TRBJ2-1; maybe TRBD2 (5 bases). Germline CDR1 is LGHNA and CDR2 is YSLEER. V was pared by 4 bases and J by 6 bases, with 16 bases between. The CDR3 sequence is 15 residues long. The chain's CDR3 is CASSPDWQSLNEQFF. The CDR3 bases are TGCGCCAGCAGCCCGGACTGGCAATCCCTCAATGAGCAGTTCTTC.

This clonotype was observed a handful of times. This chain links TRBV4-1 with TRBJ2-7; the D gene is possibly TRBD1 (6 bases). Looked up from germline, CDR1 is MGHRA and CDR2 is YSYEKL. The germline V and J ends were trimmed by 1 base and 4 bases, with 17 bases remaining between them. The CDR3 runs 16 residues. CDR3 loop: CASSQVVQGGLYEQYF. The CDR3 DNA reads as TGCGCCAGCAGCCAAGTTGTACAGGGTGGTTTGTACGAGCAGTACTTC.

The V and J genes are TRBV9 and TRBJ2-3; 11 bases are shared with TRBD2. This CDR3 spans 16 amino acids. The J segment lost 2 bases and the V segment lost 2 bases, leaving 4 bases of the junction unmatched. Germline assignment: CDR1 SGDLS and CDR2 YYNGEE. CDR3 region: CASSVTSGSVTDTQYF. The CDR3 coding sequence is TGTGCCAGCAGCGTCACTAGCGGGAGCGTCACAGATACGCAGTATTTT.

The V gene is TRBV9, the J gene TRBJ1-5; 9 bases map to TRBD1. J gave up 7 bases and V 3 bases, and 11 bases lay outside the gene matches. The CDR3 is made up of 16 amino acids. CDR1 is SGDLS, CDR2 YYNGEE, per germline. DNA of the CDR3: TGTGCCAGCAGCGGAGGATCGGGGACAGGGATGCAGCCCCAGCATTTT. Translation gives CASSGGSGTGMQPQHF.

The chain couples TRBV20-1 to TRBJ2-5; 9 nucleotides line up with TRBD1. The junction had 17 bases not matched to a gene; V was cut back by 2 bases and J by 4 bases. In germline, CDR1 is DFQATT, CDR2 SNEGSKA (reference sequence). The CDR3 is made up of 18 amino acids. Written as DNA, the CDR3 is TGCAGTGCTAGATCTTACATCACAGGGGGCGTTGATGGAGAGACCCAGTACTTC. Residues: CSARSYITGGVDGETQYF.

V and J are TRBV9 and TRBJ1-1; unclear D gene. The CDR3 consists of 13 residues. CDR1 is SGDLS, CDR2 YYNGEE, per germline. V shed 0 bases and J shed 5 bases, with 8 bases lying between them. Here the CDR3 DNA reads TGTGCCAGCAGCGTAGATGGGAGGACTGAAGCTTTCTTT. Amino acid sequence: CASSVDGRTEAFF.

V gene TRBV4-1 combines with J gene TRBJ2-7; 9 bases map to TRBD2. Germline CDR1 reads MGHRA; CDR2 reads YSYEKL. The CDR3 consists of 14 residues. Trimming at V came to 7 bases and at J to 6 bases, leaving 10 bases not matched to a gene. The CDR3 region has the DNA TGCGCCAGCACTACGACTAGCGGAGCCTGCGAGCAGTACTTC. Its translation: CASTTTSGACEQYF.

J is TRBJ2-7 and V is TRBV4-1; TRBD1 is a possible D gene (6 bases). This CDR3 is built from 16 residues. Trimming took 4 bases from V and 5 from J, leaving 21 bases between them. In germline, CDR1 is MGHRA, CDR2 YSYEKL. The CDR3 protein is CASSPSVKTGTHEQYF. CDR3 sequence (DNA): TGCGCCAGCAGCCCGAGTGTTAAGACAGGAACCCACGAGCAGTACTTC.

The V gene is TRBV6-2 or TRBV6-3, the J gene TRBJ2-7; D may match TRBD1 or TRBD2 (5 bases each). Trimming took 5 bases from V and 3 from J, leaving 11 bases between them. There are 13 residues in the CDR3. CDR1 and CDR2 (germline): MNHEY, SVGEGT. The CDR3 here is CASSPGPIYEQYV. The DNA of the CDR3 is TGTGCCAGCAGTCCGGGACCTATCTACGAGCAGTACGTC.

The chain combines TRBV27 with TRBJ1-2, with D maybe TRBD1 (5 bases). The V gene lost 5 bases and the J gene lost 2 bases, with 9 bases spanning the gap. This CDR3 has 13 residues. From germline, CDR1 is MNHEY and CDR2 SMNVEV (reference sequence). CDR3 residues: CASSQTENYGYTF. Written as DNA, the CDR3 is TGTGCCAGCAGTCAGACAGAGAACTATGGCTACACCTTC.

The chain couples TRBV7-2 to TRBJ1-1; perhaps TRBD1 as D (5 bases). Germline V CDR1 and CDR2: SGHTA, FQGNSA. Trimming removed 5 bases at V and 7 bases at J, with 11 bases between. CDR3 length: 12 residues. CDR3 loop: CASSRMGLEAFF. DNA of the CDR3: TGTGCCAGCAGCCGCATGGGGCTTGAAGCTTTCTTT.

V is TRBV30 and J is TRBJ1-2; D is possibly TRBD1 (5 bases). The CDR3 is made up of 12 amino acids. Germline V gene lookup returns CDR1 GTSNPN and CDR2 SVGIG (reference sequence). The V end was cut by 3 bases, the J end by 7 bases, with 12 bases between. In DNA, the CDR3 is TGTGCCTGGAGGGGGGACCCGCCTGGCTACACCTTC. It yields the protein CAWRGDPPGYTF.

J is TRBJ2-7 and V is TRBV2, with D possibly matching TRBD2 (5 bases). Trimming shortened V by 5 bases and J by 7 bases, and 18 bases separated the two germline ends. Germline-derived CDR1 and CDR2 are SNHLY and FYNNEI. This CDR3 region has 14 residues. The CDR3 loop is CASSYGSNTLEQYV. The CDR3 coding sequence is TGTGCCAGCAGTTATGGGAGTAATACCCTTGAGCAGTACGTC.

The rearrangement joins TRBV28 to TRBJ1-1; D ambiguous. The CDR3 spans 14 residues. CDR1 and CDR2 from the germline V gene are MDHEN and SYDVKM. The germline V and J ends were trimmed by 7 bases and 0 bases, with 12 bases remaining between them. The CDR3 here is CASTYGGLNTEAFF. For the CDR3, the DNA is TGTGCCAGCACCTACGGAGGATTGAACACTGAAGCTTTCTTT.

The chain joins TRBV27 to TRBJ2-7; tentatively, D is TRBD2 (6 bases). Trimming stripped 3 bases from V and 1 base from J, with 13 bases between. The CDR3 is 15 residues long. CDR1 and CDR2 (germline): MNHEY, SMNVEV (reference sequence). CDR3 in amino acids: CASSFHLSGSYEQYF. The CDR3 DNA is TGTGCCAGCAGTTTCCACTTAAGCGGGTCCTACGAGCAGTACTTC.

V gene TRBV7-9 combines with J gene TRBJ1-5; perhaps TRBD1 as D (5 bases). Germline V lookup: CDR1 SEHNR, CDR2 FQNEAQ (reference sequence). CDR3 length: 14 residues. The V and J ends lost 4 bases and 1 base respectively, with 8 bases between them. In DNA, the CDR3 is TGTGCCAGCAGCTCCCCAGGGAGCAATCAGCCCCAGCATTTT. It is translated as CASSSPGSNQPQHF.

The V call is TRBV19, the J call TRBJ1-1, with D perhaps TRBD1 (6 bases). From germline, CDR1 is LNHDA and CDR2 SQIVND (reference sequence). The V and J ends lost 3 bases and 6 bases respectively, with 14 bases between them. The CDR3 runs to 14 residues. The CDR3 coding sequence is TGTGCCAGTAGTATGGGACCTCAGGGGCCTGAAGCTTTCTTT. Residues: CASSMGPQGPEAFF. Filled out from reference TRBV19 and TRBJ1-1, the complete variable domain reads DGGITQSPKYLFRKEGQNVTLSCEQNLNHDAMYWYRQDPGQGLRLIYYSQIVNDFQKGDIAEGYSVSREKKESFPLTVTSAQKNPTAFYLCASSMGPQGPEAFFGQGTRLTVV.